The 26 T cell receptor beta chains reported below all come from one sample, sequenced in a study of T cell changes during pregnancy in multiple sclerosis. Sequencing was performed with immunoSEQ multiplex PCR; in TCRdb, only in-frame clones are kept and a portion is missing. This sample yields roughly 27,000 clones, of which 85% are seen a single time; approximately 8.3% belongs to the top ten. The specimen comprised CD8+ T cells from peripheral blood mononuclear cells, sampled after pregnancy. The receptors originated from a female donor with multiple sclerosis, enrolled in a pregnancy study.

The chain links TRBV27 to TRBJ2-5; D might be TRBD2 (5 bases). Trimming cost V 8 bases and J 5 bases, with 18 bases left between them. This CDR3 has 14 amino acids. Germline V gene lookup returns CDR1 MNHEY and CDR2 SMNVEV (reference sequence). The CDR3 sequence is CASGVLSERETQYF. The DNA of the CDR3 is TGTGCCAGCGGGGTTTTGAGCGAGCGGGAGACCCAGTACTTC.

Written as DNA, the CDR3 is TGTGCCAGCAGCTTAGACCCCCAGGGGGTGAAGGCTGAAGCTTTCTTT. This gives the protein CASSLDPQGVKAEAFF. The rearrangement uses TRBV7-9 and TRBJ1-1; TRBD1 matches 7 bases. The CDR3 is made up of 16 amino acids. Looked up from germline, CDR1 is SEHNR and CDR2 is FQNEAQ (reference sequence). J gave up 6 bases and V 1 base, and 11 bases lay outside the gene matches.

The rearrangement links TRBV5-6 to TRBJ1-3; D gene ambiguous. With 2 bases removed from V and 3 bases from J, the gap between germline ends came to 12 bases. The CDR3 loop spans 15 amino acids. Germline CDR1 and CDR2: SGHDT and YYEEEE. As DNA, the CDR3 is TGTGCCAGCAGCTTCGGGTGGTCGGGTGGAAACACCATATATTTT. Translating it yields CASSFGWSGGNTIYF.

The J gene is TRBJ1-2, the V gene TRBV7-9, with D perhaps TRBD1 (5 bases). The CDR3 spans 16 residues. The V end was cut by 5 bases, the J end by 3 bases, with 19 bases between. Germline CDR1 is SEHNR and CDR2 is FQNEAQ (reference sequence). CDR3 bases: TGTGCCAGCAGCCGACTTGCGGGGGAGGTCCACTATGGCTACACCTTC. Translated, it gives CASSRLAGEVHYGYTF.

The V and J genes are TRBV7-9 and TRBJ2-4, with TRBD1 matching over 7 bases. CDR1 and CDR2 (germline): SEHNR, FQNEAQ (reference sequence). The CDR3 totals 13 residues. J lost 5 bases, V lost 7 bases, and 5 bases had no gene match. The CDR3, as DNA: TGTGCCAGCACCAGGGACAGCCAAAACATTCAGTACTTC. This gives the protein CASTRDSQNIQYF.

The V and J genes are TRBV9 and TRBJ1-5, with 7 bases that match TRBD1. Trimming cost V 4 bases and J 3 bases; bases outside gene matches: 7. CDR3 length equals 15 residues. Germline values: CDR1 SGDLS, CDR2 YYNGEE. In DNA, the CDR3 is TGTGCCAGCAGCCCCCGGACAGGACCCAATCAGCCCCAGCATTTT. Translated: CASSPRTGPNQPQHF.

The gene calls are TRBV7-2 and TRBJ2-7; 7 bases are a match to TRBD2. The CDR3 sequence is 15 residues long. Germline V gene data show CDR1 as SGHTA and CDR2 as FQGNSA. V lost 5 bases, J lost 3 bases, and 10 bases stayed unmatched. Here the CDR3 reads CASSPGMGEGYEQYF. CDR3 bases: TGTGCCAGCAGCCCCGGTATGGGGGAGGGCTACGAGCAGTACTTC.

The rearrangement joins TRBV13 to TRBJ2-1, with 9 bases lining up with TRBD2. The V and J ends lost 5 bases and 3 bases, in that order; junction bases with no gene match: 17. CDR3 length equals 19 residues. The germline V gene has CDR1 PRHDT and CDR2 FYEKMQ (reference sequence). The CDR3 here is CASSQSLLRGGALYNEQFF. CDR3 bases: TGTGCCAGCAGCCAATCCTTACTACGCGGGGGGGCCCTCTACAATGAGCAGTTCTTC.

The genes are TRBV4-2 and TRBJ1-4; 7 bases are a match to TRBD1. Per germline, CDR1 LGHNA and CDR2 YNFKEQ. CDR3 length: 15 residues. The trim removed 1 base at V and 3 bases at J, leaving 2 bases unmatched. CDR3 amino acids: CASSQGDRSNEKLFF. The CDR3 DNA follows: TGTGCCAGCAGCCAAGGGGACAGATCTAATGAAAAACTGTTTTTT.

This chain joins TRBV7-2 and TRBJ1-1, with 9 nucleotides matching TRBD1. CDR1 SGHTA and CDR2 FQGNSA come from the germline V gene. J gave up 2 bases and V 3 bases, and 7 bases lay outside the gene matches. This CDR3 has 16 residues. The CDR3 DNA reads as TGTGCCAGCAGCTTCGGGGACAGGGAAATCAACACTGAAGCTTTCTTT. Its translation: CASSFGDREINTEAFF.

The chain combines TRBV4-1 with TRBJ2-5; 7 bases align to TRBD2. Per germline, CDR1 MGHRA and CDR2 YSYEKL. The CDR3 runs to 15 residues. Trimming at V came to 5 bases and at J to 11 bases, leaving 17 bases not matched to a gene. CDR3 loop: CASSFTGTAPREQYF. As DNA, the CDR3 is TGCGCCAGCAGCTTTACCGGGACTGCGCCGCGGGAGCAGTACTTC.

The rearrangement uses TRBV5-1 and TRBJ1-4; 10 nucleotides agree with TRBD1. The germline CDR1 and CDR2 sequences are SGHRS and YFSETQ. CDR3 size: 17 residues. Trimming took 1 base from V and 10 from J; bases not matched to a gene: 13. The CDR3 region is CASSLTPGQGRGGKLFF. The CDR3 DNA sequence: TGCGCCAGCAGCTTGACCCCGGGACAGGGGCGAGGAGGAAAACTGTTTTTT.

This chain connects TRBV7-2 to TRBJ1-5; weak D call: TRBD1 (6 bases). Germline CDR1 SGHTA, CDR2 FQGNSA. Trimming took off 4 bases at V and 0 bases at J, with 10 bases between the two ends. The CDR3 sequence is 15 residues long. The CDR3 DNA reads as TGTGCCAGCAGCTCCAGGGGTTATAGCAATCAGCCCCAGCATTTT. It is translated as CASSSRGYSNQPQHF.

The rearrangement links TRBV21-1 to TRBJ1-5. TRBV21-1 represents a pseudogene. The CDR3 length is 15 residues. DNA of the CDR3: TGTGCCAGCAGCTTGAGCGACGGGGACAATCAGCCCCAGCATTTT. Its protein product is CASSLSDGDNQPQHF.

The chain is built from TRBV5-1 and TRBJ2-5; D is ambiguous. Per germline, CDR1 SGHRS and CDR2 YFSETQ. V was pared by 2 bases and J by 4 bases, with 6 bases between. This CDR3 is 12 amino acids long. The CDR3 DNA is TGCGCCAGCAGCTTTAGAGGAGAGACCCAGTACTTC. Translated, it gives CASSFRGETQYF.

The chain joins TRBV6-5 to TRBJ2-7, with TRBD1 identical over 11 bases. Germline lookup yields CDR1 MNHEY and CDR2 SVGAGI. The CDR3 has 13 residues. The junction had 7 bases not matched to a gene; V was cut back by 11 bases and J by 4 bases. The DNA of the CDR3 is TGTGCCGCCACCGGGACAGGGGGGTACGAGCAGTACTTC. Translation gives CAATGTGGYEQYF.

This clone turned up a few times. The chain carries TRBV27 and TRBJ2-7; a weak D match, TRBD2 (5 bases). Between the trimmed V and J ends, which lost 4 bases and 2 bases, there was a span of 9 bases. Germline CDR1 MNHEY, CDR2 SMNVEV (reference sequence). The CDR3 runs to 13 residues. The CDR3 nucleotides are TGTGCCAGCAGTTGGGCAGCGGCCTACGAGCAGTACTTC. Its protein product is CASSWAAAYEQYF.

The chain links TRBV4-1 to TRBJ1-1; 8 bases are shared with TRBD1. The CDR3 runs to 15 residues. V lost 4 bases, J lost 1 base, and 5 bases stayed unmatched. Germline CDR1 MGHRA, CDR2 YSYEKL. This CDR3 is CASSPWGTGNTEAFF. The CDR3 DNA is TGCGCCAGCAGCCCATGGGGGACAGGGAACACTGAAGCTTTCTTT.

J is TRBJ2-1 and V is TRBV7-8; TRBD1 matches at 7 bases. With V trimmed by 3 bases and J by 0 bases, 2 bases remained unmatched. Germline values: CDR1 SGHVS, CDR2 FQNEAQ. The CDR3 length is 15 residues. CDR3 bases: TGTGCCAGCAGCTTGACAGGGCCCTCCTACAATGAGCAGTTCTTC. Translation: CASSLTGPSYNEQFF.

This clone appeared a single time. The CDR3 reads CASSQDLEQGSEQYF. The CDR3 nucleotides are TGCGCCAGCAGCCAAGATCTCGAACAGGGCAGCGAGCAGTACTTC. The chain joins TRBV4-3 to TRBJ2-7; D is perhaps TRBD1 (6 bases). The CDR3 is 15 residues long. In germline, CDR1 is LGHNA, CDR2 YSLEER. Between the trimmed V and J ends, which lost 0 bases and 6 bases, there was a span of 15 bases.

The table lists this clone with a count of one. The genes are TRBV15 and TRBJ2-1; TRBD2 matches 11 bases. In germline, CDR1 is LNHNV, CDR2 YYDKDF (reference sequence). This CDR3 is built from 15 residues. J lost 6 bases, V lost 0 bases, and 1 base had no gene match. The CDR3 loop reads CATSRDSGGANEQFF. CDR3 in DNA: TGTGCCACCAGCAGAGATAGCGGGGGGGCCAATGAGCAGTTCTTC.

The genes are TRBV2 and TRBJ2-7; 7 bases map to TRBD2. Trimming at V came to 4 bases and at J to 3 bases, leaving 6 bases not matched to a gene. CDR3 length: 14 residues. Germline CDR1 SNHLY, CDR2 FYNNEI. CDR3 amino acids: CASSAYSGGYEQYF. The CDR3 nucleotides read TGTGCCAGCAGTGCTTATTCGGGGGGCTACGAGCAGTACTTC.

The chain couples TRBV5-1 to TRBJ2-7; maybe TRBD2 (6 bases). V lost 5 bases to trimming and J lost 0 bases, with 9 bases between them. Germline values: CDR1 SGHRS, CDR2 YFSETQ. This CDR3 is built from 13 residues. CDR3 coding DNA: TGCGCCAGCAGACTCGGGGGCTCCTACGAGCAGTACTTC. This codes for CASRLGGSYEQYF.

About this clone itself: The junction departs from the called germline gene at one end, perhaps through a read error. The same CDR3 also results from other DNA sequences found in this sample. The chain joins TRBV28 to TRBJ2-5; 7 nucleotides agree with TRBD2. Germline V lookup: CDR1 MDHEN, CDR2 SYDVKM. The length of the CDR3 is 18 residues. The CDR3 DNA is TGTGCTAGCAGTTTGCCGACTAAAAACCTAGCGGAGGGTGAGACCCAGTACTTC. This gives the protein CASSLPTKNLAEGETQYF.

The genes are TRBV27 and TRBJ2-2; maybe TRBD1 (5 bases). This CDR3 contains 19 residues. Deletions cut 2 bases from V and 6 bases from J, with 25 bases between. CDR1 is MNHEY and CDR2 is SMNVEV in the germline V gene (reference sequence). In DNA form, the CDR3 reads TGTGCCAGCAGTTTACTGGCTCCAAATCCCGGCAGGGCGCCCGGGGAGCTGTTTTTT. Protein product: CASSLLAPNPGRAPGELFF.

The rearrangement links TRBV14 to TRBJ1-1, with D uncertain. Looked up from germline, CDR1 is SGHDN and CDR2 is FVKESK. Trimming pared 5 bases from V and 1 base from J, leaving 11 bases between. This CDR3 contains 14 residues. CDR3 sequence reads: CASSSNGENTEAFF. The CDR3 bases are TGTGCCAGCAGCTCAAACGGGGAGAACACTGAAGCTTTCTTT.